The 27 T cell receptor beta chains below were found in one sample sequenced in a study of siplizumab effects on memory and regulatory T cells. Sequencing was performed with immunoSEQ multiplex PCR; in TCRdb, only in-frame clones are kept and a portion is missing. The data show some 100,000 clones, about 93% seen once. Sequencing was carried out using Tregs sorted from blood. The receptors were sampled from a human donor in good health.

V and J are TRBV6-6 and TRBJ2-3; 7 bases fit TRBD2. The CDR3 consists of 15 residues. Germline V gives CDR1 MNHNY, CDR2 SVGAGI (reference sequence). V trimming: 2 bases; J trimming: 1 base; junction bases outside the gene matches: 3. The CDR3, as DNA: TGTGCCAGCAGTTACGGGAGGGTGGGCACAGATACGCAGTATTTT. Protein: CASSYGRVGTDTQYF.

The chain links TRBV20-1 to TRBJ2-3; D is undetermined. Germline CDR1 reads DFQATT; CDR2 reads SNEGSKA (reference sequence). CDR3 length: 11 residues. Trimming shortened V by 3 bases and J by 12 bases, and 13 bases separated the two germline ends. This CDR3 is CSARVFLLQYF. The DNA for the CDR3 is TGCAGTGCTAGGGTTTTCCTTTTACAGTATTTT.

This rearrangement joins TRBV28 to TRBJ2-1; D is perhaps TRBD1 or TRBD2 (5 bases each). This CDR3 region has 15 residues. Trimming shortened V by 4 bases and J by 5 bases, and 15 bases separated the two germline ends. The V gene's germline CDR1 is MDHEN and CDR2 SYDVKM. CDR3 in amino acids: CASSSPTGPDNEQFF. The CDR3 DNA is TGTGCCAGCAGTTCCCCCACGGGACCCGACAATGAGCAGTTCTTC.

The chain has TRBV5-1 and TRBJ2-1; 7 nucleotides match TRBD1. The junction had 3 bases not matched to a gene; V was cut back by 0 bases and J by 3 bases. The germline V gene has CDR1 SGHRS and CDR2 YFSETQ. The CDR3 extends over 15 amino acids. CDR3 region: CASSLARDSYNEQFF. The CDR3 nucleotides are TGCGCCAGCAGCTTGGCCCGGGACAGCTACAATGAGCAGTTCTTC.

This sequence joins TRBV5-1 and TRBJ2-7; tentatively, D is TRBD1 or TRBD2 (6 bases each). V gave up 1 base and J gave up 5 bases, with 19 bases separating them. Germline lookup yields CDR1 SGHRS and CDR2 YFSETQ. The length of the CDR3 is 16 residues. CDR3 nucleotides: TGCGCCAGCAGCTTGTGGGGGCCGGGGGCGTTCAACGAGCAGTACTTC. This gives the protein CASSLWGPGAFNEQYF.

This chain uses TRBV15 with TRBJ2-7; weak D call: TRBD2 (5 bases). The CDR3 sequence is 15 residues long. CDR1 and CDR2 from the germline V gene are LNHNV and YYDKDF (reference sequence). V was clipped by 1 base and J by 2 bases, with 12 bases between them. CDR3 protein: CATSRGAEKAYEQYF. Here the CDR3 DNA reads TGTGCCACCAGCAGAGGAGCGGAGAAAGCCTACGAGCAGTACTTC.

V gene TRBV11-2 combines with J gene TRBJ2-1, with D hard to call. This CDR3 has 13 amino acids. V lost 2 bases and J lost 10, with 12 bases in between. Germline-derived CDR1 and CDR2 are SGHAT and FQNNGV. CDR3 nucleotides: TGTGCCAGCAGCTTATCTGTTCTTGCGGAGCAGTTCTTC. As protein: CASSLSVLAEQFF.

The genes are TRBV10-3 and TRBJ2-3, with D possibly being TRBD1 (6 bases). The CDR3 loop spans 12 amino acids. Per the germline V gene, CDR1 is ENHRY and CDR2 is SYGVKD. Trimming took off 7 bases at V and 5 bases at J, with 10 bases between the two ends. CDR3 region: CAINGRGDTQYF. In nucleotides, the CDR3 is TGTGCCATCAACGGCAGGGGAGATACGCAGTATTTT.

The rearrangement links TRBV19 to TRBJ2-3; the match to TRBD2 covers 8 bases. V trimming: 6 bases; J trimming: 2 bases; junction bases outside the gene matches: 4. This CDR3 has 14 residues. The germline CDR1 and CDR2 sequences are LNHDA and SQIVND (reference sequence). CDR3 sequence: CASRLAGYTDTQYF. DNA for the CDR3: TGTGCCAGTAGGTTAGCGGGGTACACAGATACGCAGTATTTT.

The genes are TRBV27 and TRBJ1-2; 7 bases fit TRBD1. There are 15 residues in the CDR3. Germline assignment: CDR1 MNHEY and CDR2 SMNVEV (reference sequence). The J segment lost 5 bases and the V segment lost 1 base, leaving 7 bases of the junction unmatched. CDR3 DNA sequence: TGTGCCAGCAGTTTATTGGGACAGTCCTCTTATGGCTACACCTTC. The encoded protein is CASSLLGQSSYGYTF.

This clone has just a few counts. This chain links TRBV5-1 with TRBJ2-7, with unresolved D. There are 15 residues in the CDR3. V gave up 0 bases and J gave up 6 bases, with 16 bases separating them. Germline V gene sequence: CDR1 SGHRS, CDR2 YFSETQ. CDR3 in DNA: TGCGCCAGCAGCTTGGGGCAGGCCAGCGTTTCCGAGCAGTACTTC. Its translation: CASSLGQASVSEQYF.

The chain recombines TRBV25-1 with TRBJ2-7, with D tentatively TRBD1 (6 bases). The CDR3 runs 14 residues. Germline V gives CDR1 MGHDK, CDR2 SYGVNS. Trimming cost V 4 bases and J 6 bases, with 16 bases left between them. CDR3 protein: CASSAQQGSSEQYF. DNA of the CDR3: TGTGCCAGCAGTGCTCAACAGGGAAGCTCCGAGCAGTACTTC.

The genes are TRBV15 and TRBJ1-2, with D perhaps matching TRBD1 (5 bases). Germline V gene data show CDR1 as LNHNV and CDR2 as YYDKDF (reference sequence). V lost 0 bases, J lost 13 bases, and 18 bases lay in between. This CDR3 comprises 14 residues. The DNA of the CDR3 is TGTGCCACCAGCAGAGATTTTGACCTCGTCGGGGGCACCTTC. It encodes CATSRDFDLVGGTF.

The chain joins TRBV5-1 to TRBJ2-5, with a possible D match to TRBD2 (6 bases). Germline V lookup: CDR1 SGHRS, CDR2 YFSETQ. This CDR3 spans 15 amino acids. V was shortened by 1 base and J by 5 bases, with 15 bases between the two germline ends. CDR3: CASSLRAGRRETQYF. The CDR3 DNA is TGCGCCAGCAGCTTGCGTGCGGGAAGGCGGGAGACCCAGTACTTC.

The rearrangement links TRBV30 to TRBJ1-5, with unresolved D. Germline V CDR1 and CDR2: GTSNPN, SVGIG (reference sequence). Deletions cut 0 bases from V and 4 bases from J, with 13 bases between. The CDR3 runs to 15 residues. CDR3 residues: CAWSVKGWRNQPQHF. In DNA, the CDR3 is TGTGCCTGGAGTGTAAAGGGCTGGCGAAATCAGCCCCAGCATTTT.

V and J are TRBV18 and TRBJ1-1, with no clear D. V lost 6 bases and J 1 base, leaving 9 bases between the germline ends. Germline V gives CDR1 KGHSH, CDR2 LQKENI. This CDR3 has 13 residues. CDR3 nucleotides: TGTGCCAGCTCGTTAAGCGAGAACACTGAAGCTTTCTTT. This sequence encodes CASSLSENTEAFF.

The chain couples TRBV5-1 to TRBJ2-3; D is perhaps TRBD2 (5 bases). From germline, CDR1 is SGHRS and CDR2 YFSETQ. This CDR3 comprises 17 residues. The V gene lost 5 bases and the J gene lost 0 bases, with 19 bases spanning the gap. DNA for the CDR3: TGCGCCAGCAGATCAAGGCGACTATCCCATAGCACAGATACGCAGTATTTT. Protein product: CASRSRRLSHSTDTQYF.

The chain carries TRBV11-2 and TRBJ2-7, with TRBD2 matching over 7 bases. CDR3 size: 13 residues. The germline gives CDR1 SGHAT, CDR2 FQNNGV. With 4 bases clipped from V and 8 bases from J, the junction kept 8 bases outside the gene matches. The CDR3 region is CASSYPSGSKQYF. The CDR3 DNA is TGTGCCAGCAGCTACCCTAGCGGCTCAAAGCAGTACTTC.

This clone was recorded once. The J gene is TRBJ2-7, the V gene TRBV4-1, with TRBD2 as a possible D gene (6 bases). Trimming stripped 1 base from V and 5 bases from J, with 21 bases between. The CDR3 consists of 17 residues. Germline values: CDR1 MGHRA, CDR2 YSYEKL. The chain's CDR3 is CASSQGVAVALVDEQYF. The CDR3 region has the DNA TGCGCCAGCAGCCAAGGCGTAGCGGTGGCACTCGTCGACGAGCAGTACTTC.

The rearrangement links TRBV6-6 to TRBJ2-1, with 7 bases that match TRBD2. After removal of 8 bases from V and 15 bases from J, the junction contained 10 bases not matched to a gene. This CDR3 comprises 11 residues. Per the germline V gene, CDR1 is MNHNY and CDR2 is SVGAGI (reference sequence). The CDR3 sequence is CASQRSLAVFF. The CDR3 DNA reads TGTGCCAGCCAGCGTTCGCTAGCGGTGTTCTTC.

V is TRBV7-3 and J is TRBJ1-1, with D unresolved. V lost 1 base, J lost 4 bases, and 7 bases lay in between. CDR3 length: 13 amino acids. Germline V gene sequence: CDR1 SGHTA, CDR2 FQGTGA. The CDR3 reads CASSLKASTEAFF. The CDR3 DNA reads TGTGCCAGCAGCTTAAAGGCTTCCACTGAAGCTTTCTTT.

The rearrangement uses TRBV4-2 and TRBJ2-5, with TRBD1 matching 10 bases. TRBJ2-7 explains the end of the DNA better; the J call may be wrong. The CDR3 spans 17 residues. Germline CDR1 is LGHNA and CDR2 is YNFKEQ. CDR3 in DNA: TGTGCCAGCAGCCAAGATTCGGGGACAGGGGTCTTCTACGAGCAGTACTTC. This encodes CASSQDSGTGVFYEQYF.

V gene TRBV5-1 combines with J gene TRBJ2-3; 7 bases map to TRBD2. V shed 0 bases, J shed 0 bases, and the junction held 10 bases outside the gene matches. Germline CDR1 and CDR2: SGHRS and YFSETQ. The CDR3 sequence is 18 residues long. The chain's CDR3 is CASSLELAARFSTDTQYF. CDR3 coding DNA: TGCGCCAGCAGCTTGGAGCTAGCGGCCCGATTTAGCACAGATACGCAGTATTTT.

The J gene is TRBJ1-3, the V gene TRBV10-2; 8 bases map to TRBD1. The CDR3 extends over 16 amino acids. After removal of 10 bases from V and 4 bases from J, the junction contained 15 bases not matched to a gene. Germline-derived CDR1 and CDR2 are WSHSY and SAAADI. The CDR3 nucleotides are TGCGCCACGAGGACAGGGCTGATCCTAGACGGAAACACCATATATTTT. As protein: CATRTGLILDGNTIYF.

This chain joins TRBV6-5 and TRBJ1-6, with a possible D match to TRBD1 (5 bases). This CDR3 region has 14 residues. V was shortened by 7 bases and J by 7 bases, with 14 bases between the two germline ends. Germline CDR1 MNHEY, CDR2 SVGAGI. CDR3 amino acids: CASNRRGANSPLHF. CDR3 DNA: TGTGCCAGCAATCGTCGCGGGGCCAATTCACCCCTCCACTTT.

This chain connects TRBV18 to TRBJ2-6; 7 nucleotides agree with TRBD2. Trimming cost V 3 bases and J 2 bases; bases outside gene matches: 1. The germline gives CDR1 KGHSH, CDR2 LQKENI. The CDR3 is 15 amino acids. The CDR3 region has the DNA TGTGCCAGCTCACCGGGGGGGGCTGGGGCCAACGTCCTGACTTTC. The encoded protein is CASSPGGAGANVLTF.

The V and J genes are TRBV7-9 and TRBJ2-7, with 7 bases that match TRBD2. V shed 6 bases, J shed 0 bases, and the junction held 8 bases outside the gene matches. The CDR3 extends over 15 amino acids. The germline gives CDR1 SEHNR, CDR2 FQNEAQ (reference sequence). CDR3 protein: CASSWGLPLSYEQYF. The CDR3 DNA is TGTGCCAGCAGTTGGGGACTACCACTCTCCTACGAGCAGTACTTC. Together with reference TRBV7-9 and TRBJ2-7, the CDR3 gives the full variable domain: DTGVSQNPRHKITKRGQNVTFRCDPISEHNRLYWYRQTLGQGPEFLTYFQNEAQLEKSRLLSDRFSAERPKGSFSTLEIQRTEQGDSAMYLCASSWGLPLSYEQYFGPGTRLTVT.